These 14 T cell receptor beta chains originate from one sample sequenced in a study of control samples from healthy donors and cancer patients. TCRdb keeps only in-frame clones here, not all; method: immunoSEQ multiplex PCR. The profile shows 25,000 to 35,000 clones, 90% to 95% of them singletons. The sample taken for sequencing was PBMCs. The source of these receptors is a man between 50 and 59 years old with lung cancer.

V usage is TRBV10-1 and J usage is TRBJ2-7, with D perhaps matching TRBD1 (5 bases). Trimming left V 1 base short and J 3 bases short, with 10 bases between. Germline-derived CDR1 and CDR2 are WNHNN and SYGVQD (reference sequence). The CDR3 spans 14 residues. The CDR3 sequence is CASSEYQGFYEQYF. The CDR3 DNA reads TGCGCCAGCAGTGAGTATCAGGGATTCTACGAGCAGTACTTC.

The DNA for the CDR3 is TGTGCCAGCTCACCGAAGGCAGGGGGCTATGGCTACACCTTC. This sequence encodes CASSPKAGGYGYTF. The chain couples TRBV18 to TRBJ1-2, with 7 nucleotides matching TRBD1. V lost 3 bases, J lost 4 bases, and 5 bases stayed unmatched. This CDR3 contains 14 residues. Germline-derived CDR1 and CDR2 are KGHSH and LQKENI.

The chain recombines TRBV7-3 with TRBJ2-2, with D perhaps assigned TRBD1 or TRBD2 (5 bases each). Germline V gives CDR1 SGHTA, CDR2 FQGTGA. This CDR3 spans 15 amino acids. V shed 2 bases and J shed 2 bases, with 9 bases lying between them. CDR3 DNA sequence: TGTGCCAGCAGCTTAGAGGGGTCAAACACCGGGGAGCTGTTTTTT. It yields the protein CASSLEGSNTGELFF.

Turning to this clone: This sample includes further DNA sequences coding for the same CDR3. V is TRBV11-3 and J is TRBJ2-5; tentatively, D is TRBD1 (6 bases). Trimming removed 1 base at V and 3 bases at J, with 6 bases between. This CDR3 spans 13 amino acids. CDR1 and CDR2 from the germline V gene are SGHNT and YENEEA. CDR3 DNA: TGTGCCAGCAGCTTAGGACAGGAAGAGACCCAGTACTTC. Its translation is CASSLGQEETQYF.

The chain uses TRBV19 and TRBJ1-2; the D gene is possibly TRBD1 (5 bases). The CDR3 contains 14 residues. Trimming removed 3 bases from V and 2 bases from J, with 10 bases in between. The germline V gene has CDR1 LNHDA and CDR2 SQIVND (reference sequence). The DNA for the CDR3 is TGTGCCAGTAGTATTCGGACACCCAACTATGGCTACACCTTC. Its protein product is CASSIRTPNYGYTF.

This clone was seen a single time. The gene calls are TRBV5-5 and TRBJ2-3; 12 positions match TRBD2. CDR1 SGHKS and CDR2 YYEKEE come from the germline V gene (reference sequence). The CDR3 covers 16 residues. Trimming cost V 3 bases and J 0 bases; bases outside gene matches: 2. This CDR3 reads CASSSGTSGSTDTQYF. Written as DNA, the CDR3 is TGTGCCAGCAGCTCGGGGACTAGCGGGAGCACAGATACGCAGTATTTT.

The rearrangement joins TRBV4-1 to TRBJ2-3; the match to TRBD1 covers 9 bases. The J segment lost 5 bases and the V segment lost 0 bases, leaving 12 bases of the junction unmatched. Germline V CDR1 and CDR2: MGHRA, YSYEKL. This CDR3 is built from 18 residues. The CDR3 loop is CASSQDRDPGQGLDTQYF. The CDR3 DNA reads as TGCGCCAGCAGCCAAGATAGGGACCCGGGACAGGGCCTAGATACGCAGTATTTT.

The chain joins TRBV2 to TRBJ1-4; D not resolved. The CDR3 totals 14 residues. The V gene's germline CDR1 is SNHLY and CDR2 FYNNEI. V was pared by 7 bases and J by 8 bases, with 17 bases between. The DNA of the CDR3 is TGTGCCAGCAACGAAAACTCAAGCGGCGAAAAACTGTTTTTT. Encoded protein: CASNENSSGEKLFF.

V and J are TRBV5-1 and TRBJ1-1; a weak D match, TRBD1 (5 bases). This CDR3 region has 15 residues. The V gene's germline CDR1 is SGHRS and CDR2 YFSETQ. V lost 0 bases and J 5 bases, leaving 14 bases between the germline ends. In DNA, the CDR3 is TGCGCCAGCAGCTTGGCCTCAGGGTCCGGAACTGAAGCTTTCTTT. This sequence encodes CASSLASGSGTEAFF.

This clone turned up a few times. This sequence joins TRBV5-1 and TRBJ1-1; D call uncertain. Trimming took off 4 bases at V and 0 bases at J, with 13 bases between the two ends. The CDR3 has 15 amino acids. The germline CDR1 and CDR2 sequences are SGHRS and YFSETQ. The CDR3 bases are TGCGCCAGCAGCCCCGAGACAAGAATGAACACTGAAGCTTTCTTT. Its protein product is CASSPETRMNTEAFF.

The chain couples TRBV10-1 to TRBJ1-4; TRBD1 might be the D (5 bases). V lost 4 bases and J lost 7, with 10 bases in between. Looked up from germline, CDR1 is WNHNN and CDR2 is SYGVQD (reference sequence). The CDR3 consists of 13 residues. The CDR3 spells CASSARGGEKLFF. The CDR3 DNA sequence: TGCGCCAGCAGTGCAAGGGGTGGTGAAAAACTGTTTTTT.

This chain joins TRBV5-6 and TRBJ1-2, with D maybe TRBD1 (5 bases). The V gene lost 0 bases and the J gene lost 4 bases, with 10 bases spanning the gap. The CDR3 runs to 14 residues. Looked up from germline, CDR1 is SGHDT and CDR2 is YYEEEE. The DNA for the CDR3 is TGTGCCAGCAGCTTGGAACAGGAGATCTATGGCTACACCTTC. This sequence encodes CASSLEQEIYGYTF.

Comments on this clone: Other DNA sequences from this sample encode an identical CDR3 as well. This chain connects TRBV4-1 to TRBJ2-7; D remains ambiguous. V was cut by 2 bases and J by 3 bases, with 8 bases left in between. From germline, CDR1 is MGHRA and CDR2 YSYEKL. There are 13 residues in the CDR3. The CDR3 loop is CASSQLEDYEQYF. In DNA form, the CDR3 reads TGCGCCAGCAGCCAATTAGAAGACTACGAGCAGTACTTC.

This clone was recorded only once. The chain combines TRBV5-1 with TRBJ2-5, with 9 bases identical to TRBD1. The CDR3 is 15 residues long. CDR1 is SGHRS and CDR2 is YFSETQ in the germline V gene. The J segment lost 3 bases and the V segment lost 4 bases, leaving 7 bases of the junction unmatched. As DNA, the CDR3 is TGCGCCAGCAGCCGGTTTGGGACAGGGAAAGAGACCCAGTACTTC. Its translation: CASSRFGTGKETQYF.